These 5 T cell receptor beta chains share one sample of origin, sequenced in a study of response to subunit inactivated influenza vaccine. MiXCR was run by TCRdb on the RT-PCR reads, yielding one entry per CDR3 protein. The table has some 640,000 distinct CDR3 sequences, around 13% seen once. The specimen was PBMCs from blood, collected around 15 days before vaccination. These receptors were taken from a man aged 50 or older who received an inactivated influenza vaccine.

This rearrangement joins TRBV6-2 or TRBV6-3 to TRBJ2-5; 10 bases are shared with TRBD1. J lost 5 bases, V lost 2 bases, and 11 bases had no gene match. The CDR3 consists of 17 residues. CDR1 MNHEY and CDR2 SVGEGT come from the germline V gene. The DNA for the CDR3 is TGTGCCAGCAGTTACAGAACCGGGACAGGGGATTTGGAGACCCAGTACTTC. Protein: CASSYRTGTGDLETQYF.

This clonotype was seen only a few times. The V call is TRBV12-3 or TRBV12-4, the J call TRBJ2-7; the match to TRBD1 covers 8 bases. The CDR3 contains 13 residues. The junction had 7 bases not matched to a gene; V was cut back by 6 bases and J by 6 bases. The DNA of the CDR3 is TGTGCCAGCAGAGGACAGGGTGATAGCGAGCAGTACTTC. Protein sequence: CASRGQGDSEQYF.

The rearrangement uses TRBV7-2 and TRBJ1-6; D not certain. Germline V CDR1 and CDR2: SGHTA, FQGNSA. CDR3 length: 14 amino acids. The V gene lost 4 bases and the J gene lost 10 bases, with 14 bases spanning the gap. The CDR3 is CASSSPRAGSPLHF. For the CDR3, the DNA is TGTGCCAGCAGCTCTCCTCGAGCTGGGTCACCCCTCCACTTT.

V gene TRBV9 combines with J gene TRBJ2-1; D is possibly TRBD2 (7 bases). Trimming stripped 4 bases from V and 7 bases from J, with 21 bases between. The CDR3 length is 16 residues. The germline V gene has CDR1 SGDLS and CDR2 YYNGEE. The CDR3 loop is CASSNLGGAARNEQFF. The CDR3 DNA reads as TGTGCCAGCAGCAATCTAGGGGGGGCGGCTCGTAATGAGCAGTTCTTC.

The chain carries TRBV2 and TRBJ1-2; no clear D gene. The CDR3 is made up of 14 amino acids. CDR1 is SNHLY and CDR2 is FYNNEI in the germline V gene. Deletions cut 7 bases from V and 1 base from J, with 13 bases between. Written as DNA, the CDR3 is TGTGCCAGCAAAGAACAGATCGGTAACTATGGCTACACCTTC. This sequence encodes CASKEQIGNYGYTF.